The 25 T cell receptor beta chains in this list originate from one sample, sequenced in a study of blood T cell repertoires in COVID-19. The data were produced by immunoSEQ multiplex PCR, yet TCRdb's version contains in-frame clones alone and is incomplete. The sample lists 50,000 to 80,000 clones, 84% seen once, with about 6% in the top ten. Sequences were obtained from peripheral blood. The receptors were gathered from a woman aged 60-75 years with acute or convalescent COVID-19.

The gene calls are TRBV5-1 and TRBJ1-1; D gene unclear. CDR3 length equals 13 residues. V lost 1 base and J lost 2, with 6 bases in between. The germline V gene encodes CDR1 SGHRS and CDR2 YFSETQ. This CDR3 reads CASSLRRNTEAFF. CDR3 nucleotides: TGCGCCAGCAGCTTGCGGAGAAACACTGAAGCTTTCTTT. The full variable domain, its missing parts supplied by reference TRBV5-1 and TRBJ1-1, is KAGVTQTPRYLIKTRGQQVTLSCSPISGHRSVSWYQQTPGQGLQFLFEYFSETQRNKGNFPGRFSGRQFSNSRSEMNVSTLELGDSALYLCASSLRRNTEAFFGQGTRLTVV.

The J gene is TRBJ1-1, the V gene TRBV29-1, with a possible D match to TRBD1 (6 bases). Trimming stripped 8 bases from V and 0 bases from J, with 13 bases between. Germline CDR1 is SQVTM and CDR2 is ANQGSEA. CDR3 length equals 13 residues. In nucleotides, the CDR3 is TGCAGCTTTAGGGGGGGGTTGAACACTGAAGCTTTCTTT. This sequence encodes CSFRGGLNTEAFF.

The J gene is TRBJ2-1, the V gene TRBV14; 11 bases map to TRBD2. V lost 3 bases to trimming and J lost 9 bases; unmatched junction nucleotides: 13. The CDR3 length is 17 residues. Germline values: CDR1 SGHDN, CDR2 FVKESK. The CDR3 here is CASSQPPRLAGGSEQFF. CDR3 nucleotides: TGTGCCAGCAGCCAGCCCCCCCGGCTAGCGGGGGGAAGTGAGCAGTTCTTC.

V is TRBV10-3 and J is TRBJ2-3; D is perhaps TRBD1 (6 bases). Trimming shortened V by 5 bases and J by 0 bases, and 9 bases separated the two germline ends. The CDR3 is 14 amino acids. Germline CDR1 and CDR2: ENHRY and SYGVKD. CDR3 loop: CAISQGGSTDTQYF. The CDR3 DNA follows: TGTGCCATCAGTCAAGGGGGTAGCACAGATACGCAGTATTTT.

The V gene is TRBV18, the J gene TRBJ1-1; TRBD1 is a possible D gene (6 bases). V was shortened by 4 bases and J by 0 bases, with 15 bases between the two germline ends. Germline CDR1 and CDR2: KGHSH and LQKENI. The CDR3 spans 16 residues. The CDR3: CASSQGGPQMNTEAFF. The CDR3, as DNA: TGTGCCAGCTCACAGGGGGGGCCCCAGATGAACACTGAAGCTTTCTTT. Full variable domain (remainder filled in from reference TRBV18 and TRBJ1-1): NAGVMQNPRHLVRRRGQEARLRCSPMKGHSHVYWYRQLPEEGLKFMVYLQKENIIDESGMPKERFSAEFPKEGPSILRIQQVVRGDSAAYFCASSQGGPQMNTEAFFGQGTRLTVV.

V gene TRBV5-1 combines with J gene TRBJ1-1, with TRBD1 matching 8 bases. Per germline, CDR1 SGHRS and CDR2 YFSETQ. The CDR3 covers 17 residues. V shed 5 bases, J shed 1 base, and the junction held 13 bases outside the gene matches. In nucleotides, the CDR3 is TGCGCCAGCAGTCCCCGGACAGGGAGTTCGTCGAACACTGAAGCTTTCTTT. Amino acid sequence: CASSPRTGSSSNTEAFF.

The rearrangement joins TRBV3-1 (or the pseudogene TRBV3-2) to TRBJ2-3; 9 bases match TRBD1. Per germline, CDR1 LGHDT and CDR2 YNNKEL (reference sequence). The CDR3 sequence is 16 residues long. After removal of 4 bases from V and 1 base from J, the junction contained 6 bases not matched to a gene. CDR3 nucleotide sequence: TGTGCCAGCAGCCGAACGCGGACAGGGGGCACAGATACGCAGTATTTT. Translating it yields CASSRTRTGGTDTQYF.

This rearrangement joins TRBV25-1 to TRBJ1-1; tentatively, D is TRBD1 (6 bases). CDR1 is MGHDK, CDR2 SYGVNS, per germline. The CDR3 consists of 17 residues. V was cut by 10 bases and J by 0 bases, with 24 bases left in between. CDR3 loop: CATLIGQFYLMNTEAFF. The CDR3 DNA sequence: TGTGCCACCTTGATCGGACAGTTCTACCTTATGAACACTGAAGCTTTCTTT.

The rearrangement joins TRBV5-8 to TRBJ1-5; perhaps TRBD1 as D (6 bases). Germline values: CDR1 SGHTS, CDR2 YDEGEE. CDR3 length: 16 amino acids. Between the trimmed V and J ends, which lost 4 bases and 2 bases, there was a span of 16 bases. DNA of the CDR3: TGTGCCAGCAGCCCCTCACCAGGGGTTGGCAATCAGCCCCAGCATTTT. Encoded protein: CASSPSPGVGNQPQHF.

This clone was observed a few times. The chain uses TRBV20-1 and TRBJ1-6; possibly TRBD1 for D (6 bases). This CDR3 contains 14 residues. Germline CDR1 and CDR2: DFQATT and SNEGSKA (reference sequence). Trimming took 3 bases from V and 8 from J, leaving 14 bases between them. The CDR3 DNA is TGCAGTGCTAGTAAAACAGGGTGGGATTCACCCCTCCACTTT. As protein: CSASKTGWDSPLHF.

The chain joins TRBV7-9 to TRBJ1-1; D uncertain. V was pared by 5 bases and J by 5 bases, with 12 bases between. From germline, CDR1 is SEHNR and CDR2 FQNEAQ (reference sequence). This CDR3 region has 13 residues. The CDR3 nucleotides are TGTGCCAGCAGCCTCCTCGGGGAGACTGAAGCTTTCTTT. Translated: CASSLLGETEAFF. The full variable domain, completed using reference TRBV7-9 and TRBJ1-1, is DTGVSQNPRHKITKRGQNVTFRCDPISEHNRLYWYRQTLGQGPEFLTYFQNEAQLEKSRLLSDRFSAERPKGSFSTLEIQRTEQGDSAMYLCASSLLGETEAFFGQGTRLTVV.

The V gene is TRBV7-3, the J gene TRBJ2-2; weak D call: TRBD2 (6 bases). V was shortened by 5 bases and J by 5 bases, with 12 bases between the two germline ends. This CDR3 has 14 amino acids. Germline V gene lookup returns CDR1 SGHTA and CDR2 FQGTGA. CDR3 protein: CASSHSSATGELFF. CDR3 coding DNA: TGTGCCAGCAGCCACTCTAGCGCTACCGGGGAGCTGTTTTTT.

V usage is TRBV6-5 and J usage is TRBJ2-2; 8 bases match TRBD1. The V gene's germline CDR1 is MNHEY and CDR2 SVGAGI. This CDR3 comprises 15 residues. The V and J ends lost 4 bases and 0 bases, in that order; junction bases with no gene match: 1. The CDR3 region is CASSLDRANTGELFF. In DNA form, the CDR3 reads TGTGCCAGCAGTTTGGACAGGGCGAACACCGGGGAGCTGTTTTTT.

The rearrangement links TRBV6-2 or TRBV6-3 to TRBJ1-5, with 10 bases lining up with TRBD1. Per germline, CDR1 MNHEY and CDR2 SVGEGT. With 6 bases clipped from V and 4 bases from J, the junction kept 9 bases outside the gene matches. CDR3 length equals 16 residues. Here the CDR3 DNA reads TGTGCCAGCAGCCCTAGGAAGGGACAGGGGAATCAGCCCCAGCATTTT. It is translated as CASSPRKGQGNQPQHF.

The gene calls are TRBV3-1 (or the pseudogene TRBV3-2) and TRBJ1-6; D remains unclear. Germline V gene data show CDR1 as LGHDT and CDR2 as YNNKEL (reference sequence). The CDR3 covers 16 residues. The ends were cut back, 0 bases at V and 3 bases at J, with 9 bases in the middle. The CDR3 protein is CASSQEFRNYNSPLHF. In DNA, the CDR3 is TGTGCCAGCAGCCAAGAGTTCAGAAACTATAATTCACCCCTCCACTTT.

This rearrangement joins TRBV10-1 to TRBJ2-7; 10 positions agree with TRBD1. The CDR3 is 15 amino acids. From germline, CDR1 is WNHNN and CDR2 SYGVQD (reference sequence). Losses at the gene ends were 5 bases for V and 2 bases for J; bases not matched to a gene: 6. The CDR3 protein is CASSFGTGEAYEQYF. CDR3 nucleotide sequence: TGCGCCAGCAGTTTCGGGACAGGGGAGGCCTACGAGCAGTACTTC.

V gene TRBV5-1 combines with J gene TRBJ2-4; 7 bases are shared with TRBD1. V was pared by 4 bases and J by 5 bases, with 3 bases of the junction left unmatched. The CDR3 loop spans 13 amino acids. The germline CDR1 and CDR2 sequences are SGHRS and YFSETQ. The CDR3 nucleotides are TGCGCCAGCAGCCCCGGACAGGAAAACATTCAGTACTTC. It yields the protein CASSPGQENIQYF.

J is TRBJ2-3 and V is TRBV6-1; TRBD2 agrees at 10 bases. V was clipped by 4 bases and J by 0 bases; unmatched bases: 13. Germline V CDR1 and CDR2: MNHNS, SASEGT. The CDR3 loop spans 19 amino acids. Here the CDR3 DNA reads TGTGCCAGCAGTGGGCTAGCGGGGGACATTTCTTCGAGCACAGATACGCAGTATTTT. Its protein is CASSGLAGDISSSTDTQYF.

In DNA, the CDR3 is TGCGCCAGCAGCTTACCGAGCCCGGGACAGGGGATCGGGACCGGGGAGCTGTTTTTT. Translated: CASSLPSPGQGIGTGELFF. The chain combines TRBV5-1 with TRBJ2-2; 10 bases map to TRBD1. Per germline, CDR1 SGHRS and CDR2 YFSETQ. V trimming: 2 bases; J trimming: 5 bases; junction bases outside the gene matches: 15. The CDR3 consists of 19 residues.

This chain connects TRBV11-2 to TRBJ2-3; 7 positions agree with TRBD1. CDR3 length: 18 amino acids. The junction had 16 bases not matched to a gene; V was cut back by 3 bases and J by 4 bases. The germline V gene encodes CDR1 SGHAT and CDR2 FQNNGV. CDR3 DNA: TGTGCCAGCAGCTTGGGCCCTGGGCTTTTCACAGGGGCAGATACGCAGTATTTT. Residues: CASSLGPGLFTGADTQYF.

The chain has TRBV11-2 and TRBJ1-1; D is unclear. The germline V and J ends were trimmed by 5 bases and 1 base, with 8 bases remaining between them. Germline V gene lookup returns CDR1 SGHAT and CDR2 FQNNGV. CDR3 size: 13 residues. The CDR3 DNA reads TGTGCCAGCAGCCGGGGTGGGAACACTGAAGCTTTCTTT. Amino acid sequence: CASSRGGNTEAFF.

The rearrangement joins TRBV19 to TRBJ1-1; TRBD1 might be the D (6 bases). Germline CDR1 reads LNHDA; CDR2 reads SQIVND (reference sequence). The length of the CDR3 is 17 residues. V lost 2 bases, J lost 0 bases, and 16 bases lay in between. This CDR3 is CASSIIPQGRMNTEAFF. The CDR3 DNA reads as TGTGCCAGTAGTATAATCCCACAGGGCCGCATGAACACTGAAGCTTTCTTT.

This CDR3 is CASSDIDRAPSGYTF. For the CDR3, the DNA is TGTGCCAGCAGTGACATTGACAGGGCCCCGAGCGGCTACACCTTC. This chain connects TRBV6-1 to TRBJ1-2; 7 bases align to TRBD1. The CDR3 runs 15 residues. CDR1 MNHNS and CDR2 SASEGT come from the germline V gene. The V segment lost 3 bases and the J segment 8 bases; nucleotides outside the gene matches: 12.

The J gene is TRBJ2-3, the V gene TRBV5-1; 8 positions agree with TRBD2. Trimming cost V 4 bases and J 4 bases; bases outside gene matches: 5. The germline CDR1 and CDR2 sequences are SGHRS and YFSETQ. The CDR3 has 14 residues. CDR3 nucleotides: TGCGCCAGCAGCGACGGGGGGGCCGCAGATACGCAGTATTTT. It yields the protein CASSDGGAADTQYF.

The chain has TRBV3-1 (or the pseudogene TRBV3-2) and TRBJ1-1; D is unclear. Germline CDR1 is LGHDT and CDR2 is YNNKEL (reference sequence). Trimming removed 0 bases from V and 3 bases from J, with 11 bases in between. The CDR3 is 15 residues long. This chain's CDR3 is CASSQDGGEYTEAFF. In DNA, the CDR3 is TGTGCCAGCAGCCAAGATGGAGGAGAATACACTGAAGCTTTCTTT.